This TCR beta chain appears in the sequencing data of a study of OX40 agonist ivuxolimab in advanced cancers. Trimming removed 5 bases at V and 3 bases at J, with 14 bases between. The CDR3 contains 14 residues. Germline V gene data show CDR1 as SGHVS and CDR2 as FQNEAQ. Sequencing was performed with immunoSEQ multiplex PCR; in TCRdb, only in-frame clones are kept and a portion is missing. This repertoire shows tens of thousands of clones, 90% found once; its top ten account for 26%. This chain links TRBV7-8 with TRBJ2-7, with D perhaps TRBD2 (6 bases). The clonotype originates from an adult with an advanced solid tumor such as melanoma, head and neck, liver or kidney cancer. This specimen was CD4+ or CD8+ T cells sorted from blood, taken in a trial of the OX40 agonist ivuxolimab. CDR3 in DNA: TGTGCCAGCAGCCGTCCTGGCGGGAACTACGAGCAGTACTTC. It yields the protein CASSRPGGNYEQYF.